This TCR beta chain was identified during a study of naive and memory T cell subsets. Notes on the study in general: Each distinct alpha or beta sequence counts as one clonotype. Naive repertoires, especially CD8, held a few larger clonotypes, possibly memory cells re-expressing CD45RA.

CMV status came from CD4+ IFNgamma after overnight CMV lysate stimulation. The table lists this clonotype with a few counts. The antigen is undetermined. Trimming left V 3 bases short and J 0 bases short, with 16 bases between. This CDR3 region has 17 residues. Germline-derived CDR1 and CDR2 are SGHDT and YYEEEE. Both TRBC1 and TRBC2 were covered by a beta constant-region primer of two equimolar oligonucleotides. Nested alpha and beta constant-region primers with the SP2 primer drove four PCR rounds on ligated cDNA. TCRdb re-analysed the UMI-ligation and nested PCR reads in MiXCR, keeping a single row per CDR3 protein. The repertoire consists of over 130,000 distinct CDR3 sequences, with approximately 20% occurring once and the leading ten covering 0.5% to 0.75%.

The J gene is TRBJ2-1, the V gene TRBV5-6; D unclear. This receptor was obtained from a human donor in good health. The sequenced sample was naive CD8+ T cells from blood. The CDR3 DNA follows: TGTGCCAGCAGCTCCGAACTCCCCCCCTCCTCCTACAATGAGCAGTTCTTC. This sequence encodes CASSSELPPSSYNEQFF.